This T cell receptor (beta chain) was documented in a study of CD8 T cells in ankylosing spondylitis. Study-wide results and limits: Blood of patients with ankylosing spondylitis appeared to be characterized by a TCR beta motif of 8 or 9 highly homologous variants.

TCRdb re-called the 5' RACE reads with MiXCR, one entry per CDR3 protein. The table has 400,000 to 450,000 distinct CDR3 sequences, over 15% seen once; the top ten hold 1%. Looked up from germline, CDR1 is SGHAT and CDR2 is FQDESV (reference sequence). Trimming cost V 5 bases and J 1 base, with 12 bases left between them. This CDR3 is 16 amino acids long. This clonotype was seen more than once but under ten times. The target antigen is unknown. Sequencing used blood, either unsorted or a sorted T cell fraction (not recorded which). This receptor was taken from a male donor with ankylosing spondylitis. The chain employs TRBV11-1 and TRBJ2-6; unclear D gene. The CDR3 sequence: CASSQRLISGANVLTF. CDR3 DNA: TGTGCCAGCAGCCAACGACTGATATCTGGGGCCAACGTCCTGACTTTC.